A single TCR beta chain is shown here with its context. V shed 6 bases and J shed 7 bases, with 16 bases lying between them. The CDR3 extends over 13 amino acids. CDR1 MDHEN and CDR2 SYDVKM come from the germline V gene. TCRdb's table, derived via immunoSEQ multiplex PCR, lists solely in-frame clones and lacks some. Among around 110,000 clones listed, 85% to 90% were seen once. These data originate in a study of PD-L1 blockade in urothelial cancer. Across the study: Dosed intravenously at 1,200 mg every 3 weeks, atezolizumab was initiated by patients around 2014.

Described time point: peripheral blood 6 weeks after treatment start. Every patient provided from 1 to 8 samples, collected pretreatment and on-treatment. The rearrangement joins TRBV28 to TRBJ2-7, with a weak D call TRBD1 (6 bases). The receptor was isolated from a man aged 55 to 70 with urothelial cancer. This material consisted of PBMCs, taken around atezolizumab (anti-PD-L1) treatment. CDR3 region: CASSPPFQGEQYF. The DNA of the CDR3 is TGTGCCAGCAGCCCCCCTTTCCAGGGGGAGCAGTACTTC. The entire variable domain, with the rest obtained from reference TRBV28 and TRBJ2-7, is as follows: DVKVTQSSRYLVKRTGEKVFLECVQDMDHENMFWYRQDPGLGLRLIYFSYDVKMKEKGDIPEGYSVSREKKERFSLILESASTNQTSMYLCASSPPFQGEQYFGPGTRLTVT.